This TCR beta chain is drawn from a study of blood T cell repertoires in COVID-19. Method: immunoSEQ multiplex PCR; TCRdb's copy keeps in-frame clones and lacks some. The data contain fewer than 250,000 clones, around 87% of them seen just once; the ten biggest clones take up around 3%. CDR1 is SGHAT, CDR2 FQNNGV, per germline. CDR3 size: 17 residues. The J segment lost 0 bases and the V segment lost 5 bases, leaving 10 bases of the junction unmatched. In this sample, this clone turned up a few times. This clonotype originated in a man aged 55-75 years with acute or convalescent COVID-19. Sequenced sample: peripheral blood. The V gene is TRBV11-2, the J gene TRBJ1-3; TRBD1 aligns across 7 bases. The chain's CDR3 is CASSARSGQISGNTIYF. For the CDR3, the DNA is TGTGCCAGCAGCGCCCGCTCGGGACAGATCTCTGGAAACACCATATATTTT.